These 8 T cell receptor beta chains were sequenced from one sample in a study of shared clonotypes between healthy human individuals. Sequencing used immunoSEQ multiplex PCR; TCRdb keeps in-frame clones, though not all of them. The sample lists approximately 700,000 clones; around 73% were seen once. Sequenced input: memory CD4+ T cells sorted from blood. Subset given: CD45RA-negative fraction. These receptors were obtained from a woman aged 25 to 39 in good health.

This clone was detected only once. This chain joins TRBV2 and TRBJ2-6; 8 bases align to TRBD1. The length of the CDR3 is 17 residues. The trim removed 4 bases at V and 0 bases at J, leaving 5 bases unmatched. Germline CDR1 is SNHLY and CDR2 is FYNNEI. The CDR3 reads CASSGGQANSGANVLTF. The CDR3 nucleotides read TGTGCCAGCAGTGGGGGACAGGCTAACTCTGGGGCCAACGTCCTGACTTTC.

This rearrangement joins TRBV2 to TRBJ2-3, with 10 bases identical to TRBD2. This CDR3 region has 16 residues. Germline-derived CDR1 and CDR2 are SNHLY and FYNNEI. After removal of 5 bases from V and 3 bases from J, the junction contained 8 bases not matched to a gene. The DNA of the CDR3 is TGTGCCAGCAGTCGGATAGCGGGGGGCGGGACAGATACGCAGTATTTT. This sequence encodes CASSRIAGGGTDTQYF.

V and J are TRBV19 and TRBJ1-2; no clear D. The CDR3 spans 12 residues. Per germline, CDR1 LNHDA and CDR2 SQIVND (reference sequence). V gave up 3 bases and J gave up 7 bases, with 9 bases separating them. The CDR3 sequence is CASSMRFLGYTF. CDR3 DNA sequence: TGTGCCAGTAGTATGAGGTTTCTTGGCTACACCTTC.

J is TRBJ2-3 and V is TRBV27; D may be TRBD1 (5 bases). V gave up 6 bases and J gave up 0 bases, with 25 bases separating them. This CDR3 spans 19 amino acids. Germline V gives CDR1 MNHEY, CDR2 SMNVEV (reference sequence). The CDR3: CASSNPTDNRRTSTDTQYF. DNA of the CDR3: TGTGCCAGCAGCAACCCAACGGACAATCGACGAACTAGCACAGATACGCAGTATTTT.

This clone appeared a few times. The rearrangement uses TRBV6-5 and TRBJ1-1; no clear D. The CDR3 is made up of 16 amino acids. From germline, CDR1 is MNHEY and CDR2 SVGAGI. Trimming left V 0 bases short and J 1 base short, with 12 bases between. The CDR3 nucleotides read TGTGCCAGCAGTTACTCCGTGTTGTGGGCGAACACTGAAGCTTTCTTT. Translation: CASSYSVLWANTEAFF.

This chain links TRBV18 with TRBJ2-2, with TRBD2 as a possible D gene (6 bases). V lost 0 bases, J lost 4 bases, and 15 bases lay in between. This CDR3 has 17 amino acids. The germline gives CDR1 KGHSH, CDR2 LQKENI. In DNA, the CDR3 is TGTGCCAGCTCACCACCGGAGGACTATCAACTCACCGGGGAGCTGTTTTTT. Its protein is CASSPPEDYQLTGELFF.

With regard to this clone: The junction differs from germline at one of its ends, possibly a read error. The genes are TRBV5-6 and TRBJ2-7; D remains ambiguous. The germline V gene has CDR1 SGHDT and CDR2 YYEEEE. The CDR3 sequence is 11 residues long. CDR3 amino acids: CASSDSHEQYF. Here the CDR3 DNA reads TGTGCCAGCAGCGACTCCCACGAGCAGTACTTC.

The V and J genes are TRBV30 and TRBJ2-7, with 10 bases aligning to TRBD2. Germline values: CDR1 GTSNPN, CDR2 SVGIG (reference sequence). V dropped 1 base and J dropped 5; count of bases not matched to a gene: 17. This CDR3 region has 18 residues. CDR3 in DNA: TGTGCCTGGAGTGACTACATCTCGGCTAGCGGGAGAGGCCACGAGCAGTACTTC. It codes for CAWSDYISASGRGHEQYF. Supplemented by reference TRBV30 and TRBJ2-7, the full variable domain reads SQTIHQWPATLVQPVGSPLSLECTVEGTSNPNLYWYRQAAGRGLQLLFYSVGIGQISSEVPQNLSASRPQDRQFILSSKKLLLSDSGFYLCAWSDYISASGRGHEQYFGPGTRLTVT.